The next 10 T cell receptor beta chains were all read from a single sample in a study of cytomegalovirus exposure and HLA in healthy donors. Primers for the PCR totalled 60 Vbeta and 13 Jbeta. Sequenced by immunoSEQ multiplex PCR; TCRdb stores in-frame clones only, minus some. The table includes 150,000 or so clones, roughly 77% detected once. Input material: PBMCs. These receptors came from a man between 18 and 29 years old in good health and CMV-seropositive.

This chain uses TRBV14 with TRBJ1-4, with D unresolved. Germline V gene sequence: CDR1 SGHDN, CDR2 FVKESK. The CDR3 has 15 residues. Trimming cost V 0 bases and J 1 base, with 6 bases left between them. In DNA, the CDR3 is TGTGCCAGCAGCCAAGATCGGAGAACTAATGAAAAACTGTTTTTT. Protein product: CASSQDRRTNEKLFF.

V gene TRBV9 combines with J gene TRBJ2-3; 7 bases align to TRBD2. Germline V lookup: CDR1 SGDLS, CDR2 YYNGEE. The V gene end was trimmed by 2 bases and the J gene end by 0 bases; junction bases not matched to a gene: 3. The CDR3 totals 15 residues. The CDR3 DNA reads TGTGCCAGCAGCGTCCATAGCGGGAGCACAGATACGCAGTATTTT. This sequence encodes CASSVHSGSTDTQYF.

This clone was seen a few times. The chain has TRBV2 and TRBJ1-5, with 8 bases aligning to TRBD1. J lost 1 base, V lost 6 bases, and 8 bases had no gene match. This CDR3 is 16 amino acids long. Germline CDR1 SNHLY, CDR2 FYNNEI. The CDR3 loop reads CASRDRDGLSNQPQHF. CDR3 DNA sequence: TGTGCCAGCAGGGACAGGGACGGATTGAGCAATCAGCCCCAGCATTTT.

The chain joins TRBV5-4 to TRBJ2-7; 9 bases agree with TRBD1. The CDR3 is made up of 14 amino acids. In germline, CDR1 is SGHNT, CDR2 YYREEE (reference sequence). The V gene end was trimmed by 4 bases and the J gene end by 2 bases; junction bases not matched to a gene: 4. CDR3 loop: CASSHGQGTYEQYF. CDR3 nucleotides: TGTGCCAGCAGCCACGGACAGGGGACCTACGAGCAGTACTTC. The full variable domain, completed using reference TRBV5-4 and TRBJ2-7, is ETGVTQSPTHLIKTRGQQVTLRCSSQSGHNTVSWYQQALGQGPQFIFQYYREEENGRGNFPPRFSGLQFPNYSSELNVNALELDDSALYLCASSHGQGTYEQYFGPGTRLTVT.

The chain joins TRBV5-6 to TRBJ2-5; possibly TRBD1 for D (6 bases). V shed 4 bases and J shed 5 bases, with 15 bases lying between them. Germline V gene lookup returns CDR1 SGHDT and CDR2 YYEEEE. The CDR3 runs to 14 residues. CDR3 residues: CASSGTGNEETQYF. In DNA form, the CDR3 reads TGTGCCAGCAGCGGTACAGGGAACGAGGAGACCCAGTACTTC.

This chain joins TRBV9 and TRBJ2-5; TRBD2 agrees at 8 bases. The CDR3 contains 15 residues. Germline V lookup: CDR1 SGDLS, CDR2 YYNGEE. Trimming removed 0 bases from V and 5 bases from J; junction bases left unmatched: 6. CDR3 bases: TGTGCCAGCAGCGTAGTTAGCGGGGAGGGGGAGACCCAGTACTTC. Translated, it gives CASSVVSGEGETQYF.

The chain joins TRBV27 to TRBJ2-1; TRBD2 matches at 10 bases. There are 15 residues in the CDR3. V gave up 5 bases and J gave up 4 bases; unmatched junction bases: 5. From germline, CDR1 is MNHEY and CDR2 SMNVEV (reference sequence). For the CDR3, the DNA is TGTGCCAGCAGTCTTAGAGCGGGAGGGTACAATGAGCAGTTCTTC. Translated, it gives CASSLRAGGYNEQFF.

V is TRBV9 and J is TRBJ2-1, with a weak D call TRBD2 (6 bases). The V and J ends lost 3 bases and 5 bases respectively, with 12 bases between them. There are 14 residues in the CDR3. The germline CDR1 and CDR2 sequences are SGDLS and YYNGEE. The chain's CDR3 is CASSEVGLNNEQFF. CDR3 in DNA: TGTGCCAGCAGCGAGGTGGGACTCAACAATGAGCAGTTCTTC.

The chain has TRBV20-1 and TRBJ2-7; maybe TRBD2 (5 bases). The germline CDR1 and CDR2 sequences are DFQATT and SNEGSKA (reference sequence). V was shortened by 6 bases and J by 6 bases, with 12 bases between the two germline ends. There are 11 residues in the CDR3. The CDR3 is CSAKRAGEQYF. As DNA, the CDR3 is TGCAGTGCCAAAAGGGCGGGCGAGCAGTACTTC.

The CDR3 loop is CASSVGRMRAGATNEKLFF. DNA for the CDR3: TGTGCCAGCAGTGTTGGGAGGATGAGGGCGGGAGCAACTAATGAAAAACTGTTTTTT. The chain combines TRBV6-1 with TRBJ1-4; D ambiguous. Germline CDR1 reads MNHNS; CDR2 reads SASEGT. Trimming pared 4 bases from V and 0 bases from J, leaving 21 bases between. There are 19 residues in the CDR3.